Below, 16 T cell receptor beta chains from the same sample are listed, as sequenced in a study of beta chain features in type 1 diabetes. The authors reverse transcribed all of the isolated RNA, so sequencing captured expressed TCRB transcripts. TCRdb's copy holds only in-frame clones and misses some; the assay was immunoSEQ multiplex PCR. The table lists 110,000 or so clones, 40% of them singletons. The specimen was stem cell memory CD4+ T cells from blood. All receptors derive from a woman aged 18 to 35 in good health.

This clone has just a few counts. The V and J genes are TRBV7-2 and TRBJ1-1; possibly TRBD1 for D (6 bases). The V and J ends lost 6 bases and 5 bases respectively, with 10 bases between them. CDR3 length equals 12 residues. Per germline, CDR1 SGHTA and CDR2 FQGNSA. The chain's CDR3 is CASSGGATEAFF. CDR3 bases: TGTGCCAGCAGTGGGGGGGCAACTGAAGCTTTCTTT.

As DNA, the CDR3 is TGTGCCAGCAGTTTGGGGGGAGGGCTCACAGATACGCAGTATTTT. Translated: CASSLGGGLTDTQYF. V is TRBV28 and J is TRBJ2-3; 7 bases fit TRBD2. CDR3 length: 15 amino acids. Unmatched junction bases numbered 5, after V lost 3 bases and J lost 2 bases. Looked up from germline, CDR1 is MDHEN and CDR2 is SYDVKM.

The chain recombines TRBV7-9 with TRBJ1-3, with D uncertain. The germline gives CDR1 SEHNR, CDR2 FQNEAQ (reference sequence). The CDR3 is 13 amino acids. V lost 5 bases and J lost 7, with 12 bases in between. The CDR3 spells CASSGRELNTIYF. For the CDR3, the DNA is TGTGCCAGCAGCGGGAGGGAACTCAACACCATATATTTT.

CDR3: CASSWDTGESQPQHF. In DNA, the CDR3 is TGCGCCAGCAGCTGGGACACAGGGGAAAGTCAGCCCCAGCATTTT. The V gene is TRBV5-1, the J gene TRBJ1-5, with 7 bases matching TRBD1. This CDR3 region has 15 residues. The junction had 9 bases not matched to a gene; V was cut back by 3 bases and J by 6 bases. Germline V gives CDR1 SGHRS, CDR2 YFSETQ.

The chain couples TRBV10-3 to TRBJ1-1; no reliable D call. Trimming shortened V by 11 bases and J by 1 base, and 8 bases separated the two germline ends. This CDR3 region has 11 residues. CDR1 and CDR2 (germline): ENHRY, SYGVKD. The DNA for the CDR3 is TGTGCCGTACGGGGGAACACTGAAGCTTTCTTT. Its translation: CAVRGNTEAFF.

This clone was found a few times. The chain is built from TRBV20-1 and TRBJ1-1; D gene unclear. There are 11 residues in the CDR3. CDR1 DFQATT and CDR2 SNEGSKA come from the germline V gene (reference sequence). Trimming took 0 bases from V and 6 from J, leaving 5 bases between them. The CDR3 loop is CSARDRAEAFF. The CDR3 bases are TGCAGTGCTAGAGATCGAGCTGAAGCTTTCTTT.

The chain has TRBV13 and TRBJ2-1; D is possibly TRBD1 (6 bases). V was pared by 5 bases and J by 2 bases, with 22 bases between. CDR1 PRHDT and CDR2 FYEKMQ come from the germline V gene (reference sequence). This CDR3 is built from 18 residues. CDR3 in DNA: TGTGCCAGCAGCCCTCGACGGACAGCATCAATTGCCTACAATGAGCAGTTCTTC. Protein: CASSPRRTASIAYNEQFF.

J is TRBJ2-7 and V is TRBV28; 11 positions agree with TRBD1. This CDR3 has 13 residues. Losses at the gene ends were 5 bases for V and 4 bases for J; bases not matched to a gene: 1. CDR1 is MDHEN and CDR2 is SYDVKM in the germline V gene. CDR3 loop: CASSRDRGYEQYF. In nucleotides, the CDR3 is TGTGCCAGCAGTAGGGACAGGGGGTACGAGCAGTACTTC.

This clone was counted a few times. The V and J genes are TRBV13 and TRBJ1-2; 7 bases are a match to TRBD1. Germline CDR1 PRHDT, CDR2 FYEKMQ (reference sequence). V was clipped by 5 bases and J by 4 bases; unmatched bases: 10. The CDR3 runs to 15 residues. CDR3 protein: CASSTLRGQSYGYTF. The CDR3 DNA sequence: TGTGCCAGCAGCACCCTACGGGGACAGAGCTATGGCTACACCTTC.

The gene calls are TRBV5-1 and TRBJ1-1; no clear D. The CDR3 covers 13 residues. Trimming stripped 1 base from V and 4 bases from J, with 8 bases between. Germline CDR1 SGHRS, CDR2 YFSETQ. The CDR3 region has the DNA TGCGCCAGCAGCTTGCTTGGCGGCACTGAAGCTTTCTTT. Translation gives CASSLLGGTEAFF.

The V and J genes are TRBV19 and TRBJ2-1, with D possibly TRBD2 on 5 matching bases. The germline gives CDR1 LNHDA, CDR2 SQIVND (reference sequence). V was shortened by 5 bases and J by 8 bases, with 25 bases between the two germline ends. CDR3 length equals 17 residues. CDR3 region: CASSDRGGSGRSDEQFF. The CDR3, as DNA: TGTGCCAGTAGTGACCGAGGTGGGAGCGGACGGTCGGATGAGCAGTTCTTC.

V usage is TRBV20-1 and J usage is TRBJ2-7, with D hard to call. The V and J ends lost 5 bases and 4 bases respectively, with 6 bases between them. The germline V gene encodes CDR1 DFQATT and CDR2 SNEGSKA (reference sequence). The CDR3 is 10 amino acids. CDR3 sequence (DNA): TGCAGTGCTGAGGTTTACGAGCAGTACTTC. Protein: CSAEVYEQYF.

This chain links TRBV21-1 with TRBJ1-4; the listed D gene, TRBD1, was not tested against the DNA. TRBV21-1 is given as a pseudogene. This CDR3 has 14 amino acids. The CDR3 DNA sequence: TGTGCCAGCACCGGGACAGGGGTAGAGGAAAAACTGTTTTTT. Translation: CASTGTGVEEKLFF.

This clone was seen many times. The CDR3 here is CSAWTSGRQGEQFF. The CDR3 DNA reads TGCAGCGCCTGGACTAGCGGGAGGCAGGGCGAGCAGTTCTTC. This sequence joins TRBV29-1 and TRBJ2-1; 14 nucleotides align to TRBD2. Germline assignment: CDR1 SQVTM and CDR2 ANQGSEA. CDR3 length: 14 residues. V shed 7 bases and J 10 bases; nucleotides not matched to a gene: 9.

This clone came up once. V usage is TRBV28 and J usage is TRBJ2-7; 10 bases map to TRBD1. Germline values: CDR1 MDHEN, CDR2 SYDVKM. J lost 4 bases, V lost 8 bases, and 5 bases had no gene match. The CDR3 length is 13 residues. The CDR3 region is CASAGTGVYEQYF. The CDR3 nucleotides are TGTGCCAGCGCCGGGACAGGGGTTTACGAGCAGTACTTC.

This clone was observed a few times. This chain uses TRBV6-1 with TRBJ1-2; D not resolved. This CDR3 is 12 amino acids long. V was pared by 3 bases and J by 3 bases, with 5 bases between. CDR1 and CDR2 from the germline V gene are MNHNS and SASEGT. This CDR3 reads CASSEADYGYTF. CDR3 coding DNA: TGTGCCAGCAGTGAGGCAGACTATGGCTACACCTTC.